Below are 19 T cell receptor beta chains sequenced from a single sample in a study of CD8 T cells in Susac syndrome. Random hexamers served to reverse transcribe about 0.45 to 1 ug RNA. In TCRdb, the immunoSEQ multiplex PCR reads were re-called with MiXCR into one record per CDR3 protein. Of over 300,000 distinct CDR3 sequences listed, about 90% are singletons. Specimen: CD4+ T cells from PBMCs. The source of these receptors is a human donor with multiple sclerosis.

With regard to this clonotype: Compared with germline, one end of the junction differs, possibly owing to a read error. The chain couples TRBV7-7 to TRBJ2-5, with 10 bases aligning to TRBD2. This CDR3 has 15 residues. Germline CDR1 reads SSHAT; CDR2 reads FNYEAQ (reference sequence). The CDR3 DNA is TGTGCTAGCATGGAACTAGCGGGGCCCCAAGAGACCCAGTACTTC. It is translated as CASMELAGPQETQYF.

The V and J genes are TRBV12-3 or TRBV12-4 and TRBJ2-7; no clear D. The V gene lost 2 bases and the J gene lost 2 bases, with 7 bases spanning the gap. The CDR3 loop spans 13 amino acids. As DNA, the CDR3 is TGTGCCAGCAGTTTACGCCTTCCCTACGAGCAGTACTTC. This translates into CASSLRLPYEQYF.

V is TRBV2 and J is TRBJ1-1, with a possible D match to TRBD1 (6 bases). This CDR3 is built from 13 residues. V dropped 7 bases and J dropped 0 bases, with 9 bases sitting between them. CDR1 and CDR2 from the germline V gene are SNHLY and FYNNEI. CDR3 amino acids: CASKGHLNTEAFF. The DNA of the CDR3 is TGTGCCAGCAAGGGACACTTGAACACTGAAGCTTTCTTT.

The rearrangement links TRBV28 to TRBJ1-5, with TRBD1 matching over 10 bases. From germline, CDR1 is MDHEN and CDR2 SYDVKM. The V gene end was trimmed by 5 bases and the J gene end by 5 bases; junction bases not matched to a gene: 6. CDR3 size: 15 residues. As DNA, the CDR3 is TGTGCCAGCAGTCGCCGGGACAGGGGCCATCAGCCCCAGCATTTT. This encodes CASSRRDRGHQPQHF.

The chain uses TRBV19 and TRBJ2-1; D unresolved. Per germline, CDR1 LNHDA and CDR2 SQIVND (reference sequence). The CDR3 length is 14 residues. V was clipped by 5 bases and J by 4 bases, with 12 bases between them. CDR3 sequence (DNA): TGTGCCAGTAGTCCATCGCAGCCGTACAATGAGCAGTTCTTC. The encoded protein is CASSPSQPYNEQFF.

V usage is TRBV5-5 and J usage is TRBJ2-2; TRBD2 agrees at 8 bases. Germline-derived CDR1 and CDR2 are SGHKS and YYEKEE (reference sequence). Unmatched junction bases numbered 11, after V lost 4 bases and J lost 0 bases. The CDR3 has 18 amino acids. The CDR3 loop reads CASSPVLADLSNTGELFF. CDR3 DNA: TGTGCCAGCAGCCCCGTACTAGCGGACCTGTCGAACACCGGGGAGCTGTTTTTT. The full variable domain, its missing parts supplied by reference TRBV5-5 and TRBJ2-2, is DAGVTQSPTHLIKTRGQQVTLRCSPISGHKSVSWYQQVLGQGPQFIFQYYEKEERGRGNFPDRFSARQFPNYSSELNVNALLLGDSALYLCASSPVLADLSNTGELFFGEGSRLTVL.

This sequence joins TRBV7-2 and TRBJ2-1, with 7 bases fitting TRBD2. The CDR3 consists of 14 residues. With V trimmed by 1 base and J by 8 bases, 5 bases remained unmatched. Per germline, CDR1 SGHTA and CDR2 FQGNSA. CDR3 residues: CASSLVSGWDEQFF. DNA of the CDR3: TGTGCCAGCAGCTTAGTTAGCGGGTGGGATGAGCAGTTCTTC.

The chain is built from TRBV7-2 and TRBJ2-1, with no clear D. From germline, CDR1 is SGHTA and CDR2 FQGNSA. The CDR3 sequence is 13 residues long. V was pared by 1 base and J by 11 bases, with 12 bases between. The CDR3, as DNA: TGTGCCAGCAGCTTAGGTTTCGGGCTACAGCAGTTCTTC. It translates to CASSLGFGLQQFF.

The J gene is TRBJ1-5, the V gene TRBV10-3; tentatively, D is TRBD1 (5 bases). Germline V CDR1 and CDR2: ENHRY, SYGVKD. Trimming shortened V by 0 bases and J by 5 bases, and 14 bases separated the two germline ends. The CDR3 is made up of 16 amino acids. The CDR3 region has the DNA TGTGCCATCAGTGAGTCGAGGCAGGGAGGCGATCAGCCCCAGCATTTT. Translated, it gives CAISESRQGGDQPQHF.

The chain recombines TRBV11-3 with TRBJ2-2; D perhaps matches TRBD2 (6 bases). Germline V lookup: CDR1 SGHNT, CDR2 YENEEA. This CDR3 spans 15 amino acids. V was shortened by 5 bases and J by 2 bases, with 12 bases between the two germline ends. This CDR3 is CASSRIAGNTGELFF. DNA for the CDR3: TGTGCCAGCAGCCGAATTGCGGGAAACACCGGGGAGCTGTTTTTT.

The V gene is TRBV6-1, the J gene TRBJ2-7; D ambiguous. Germline CDR1 is MNHNS and CDR2 is SASEGT. The CDR3 has 15 residues. The V gene lost 4 bases and the J gene lost 5 bases, with 18 bases spanning the gap. The CDR3 nucleotides are TGTGCCAGCAGTGTTGGGCTGGCAGGCGTCAACGAGCAGTACTTC. Its protein product is CASSVGLAGVNEQYF.

CDR3 nucleotide sequence: TGTGCCAGCAGCTTACAGGCCCGGGACTATGGCTACACCTTC. It encodes CASSLQARDYGYTF. The V call is TRBV12-3 or TRBV12-4, the J call TRBJ1-2; a possible D gene is TRBD1 (5 bases). The CDR3 is 14 amino acids. V gave up 6 bases and J gave up 3 bases, with 14 bases separating them.

This sequence joins TRBV27 and TRBJ1-6; a possible D gene is TRBD1 (5 bases). Germline V gene data show CDR1 as MNHEY and CDR2 as SMNVEV (reference sequence). V dropped 2 bases and J dropped 9 bases, with 17 bases sitting between them. The CDR3 loop spans 16 amino acids. DNA for the CDR3: TGTGCCAGCAGTTTAAACCTCGGGGGATTGGGTTCACCCCTCCACTTT. The encoded protein is CASSLNLGGLGSPLHF.

The chain is built from TRBV18 and TRBJ1-3, with a possible D match to TRBD1 (5 bases). Germline V gene sequence: CDR1 KGHSH, CDR2 LQKENI. The CDR3 runs to 20 residues. V was clipped by 0 bases and J by 0 bases, with 21 bases between them. The CDR3 DNA follows: TGTGCCAGCTCACCACCGGGGCTGATTACAGAACTACTCTCTGGAAACACCATATATTTT. Residues: CASSPPGLITELLSGNTIYF. The full variable domain, its missing parts supplied by reference TRBV18 and TRBJ1-3, is NAGVMQNPRHLVRRRGQEARLRCSPMKGHSHVYWYRQLPEEGLKFMVYLQKENIIDESGMPKERFSAEFPKEGPSILRIQQVVRGDSAAYFCASSPPGLITELLSGNTIYFGEGSWLTVV.

The rearrangement joins TRBV18 to TRBJ1-5; 10 nucleotides agree with TRBD1. Germline V gene lookup returns CDR1 KGHSH and CDR2 LQKENI. The length of the CDR3 is 16 residues. V lost 4 bases to trimming and J lost 2 bases; unmatched junction nucleotides: 5. CDR3 coding DNA: TGTGCCAGCTCACTGCGGGGGACAGGGGGCAATCAGCCCCAGCATTTT. The encoded protein is CASSLRGTGGNQPQHF.

The rearrangement uses TRBV20-1 and TRBJ1-2; no definite D call. CDR3 size: 12 residues. V lost 3 bases to trimming and J lost 4 bases, with 9 bases between them. Germline CDR1 reads DFQATT; CDR2 reads SNEGSKA (reference sequence). This CDR3 reads CSASPEIYGYTF. The DNA for the CDR3 is TGCAGTGCTAGTCCTGAGATCTATGGCTACACCTTC.

This clonotype was observed once. The rearrangement joins TRBV7-8 to TRBJ1-5; D gene uncertain. Between the trimmed V and J ends, which lost 2 bases and 0 bases, there was a span of 8 bases. Germline CDR1 SGHVS, CDR2 FQNEAQ. CDR3 size: 15 residues. In DNA form, the CDR3 reads TGTGCCAGCAGCTTATCGGCGGTTAGCAATCAGCCCCAGCATTTT. This encodes CASSLSAVSNQPQHF.

Here the CDR3 DNA reads TGTGCCAGCAGGGGCGCGGGCACCTCGGGCTATGGCTACACCTTC. It is translated as CASRGAGTSGYGYTF. The chain joins TRBV6-4 to TRBJ1-2; no reliable D call. Germline lookup yields CDR1 MRHNA and CDR2 SNTAGT. This CDR3 spans 15 amino acids. V lost 6 bases and J lost 4, with 18 bases in between.

This clonotype is a singleton in its sample. The rearrangement uses TRBV12-3 or TRBV12-4 and TRBJ2-1, with D perhaps matching TRBD1 or TRBD2 (5 bases each). V dropped 5 bases and J dropped 9 bases, with 14 bases sitting between them. The CDR3 totals 13 residues. The CDR3 sequence is CASSAGTRAEQFF. The CDR3 bases are TGTGCCAGCAGTGCTGGGACCCGAGCTGAGCAGTTCTTC.